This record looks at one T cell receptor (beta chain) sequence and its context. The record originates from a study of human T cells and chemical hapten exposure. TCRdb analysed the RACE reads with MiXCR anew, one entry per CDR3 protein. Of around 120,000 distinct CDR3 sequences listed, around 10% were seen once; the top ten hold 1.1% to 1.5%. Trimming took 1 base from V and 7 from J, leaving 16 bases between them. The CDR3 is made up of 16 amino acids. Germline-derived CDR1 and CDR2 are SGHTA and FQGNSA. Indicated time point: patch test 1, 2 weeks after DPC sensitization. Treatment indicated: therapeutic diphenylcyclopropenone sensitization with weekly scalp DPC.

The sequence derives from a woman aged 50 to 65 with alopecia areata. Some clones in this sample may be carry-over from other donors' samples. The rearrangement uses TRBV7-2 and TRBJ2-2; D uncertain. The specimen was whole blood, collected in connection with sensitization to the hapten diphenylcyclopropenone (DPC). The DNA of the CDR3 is TGTGCCAGCAGCTTAGTGGCAGGAGACATCGTCGGGGAGCTGTTTTTT. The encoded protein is CASSLVAGDIVGELFF.